A selection of T cell receptor beta chains follows, all from one sample in a study of cytomegalovirus exposure and HLA in healthy donors. Repertoires were generated with immunoSEQ multiplex PCR, while TCRdb's copy carries only in-frame clones and drops some. This sample has over 100,000 clones, with 75% to 85% found just once. Sequenced input: PBMCs. Source of these receptors: a woman aged 40-49 years in good health and CMV-seronegative. The CDR3 runs from the conserved cysteine through the conserved F or W. The D gene is left open where the match is weak. The size of a clone is reported for some rows only, either as once, few or many, or as a class for expanded clones.

CDR3 DNA | CDR3 protein | D gene | V gene | clone size | J gene
TGTGCCAGCAGCCGGGACAGGACTTACACCGGGGAGCTGTTTTTT | CASSRDRTYTGELFF | TRBD1 | TRBV9 | - | TRBJ2-2
TGTGCCAGCAGTTACTCGGGACAGCATGGCTACACCTTC | CASSYSGQHGYTF | TRBD1 | TRBV6-5 | - | TRBJ1-2
TGTGCCAGCAGTTTACGACGGGACACTGAAGCTTTCTTT | CASSLRRDTEAFF | - | TRBV5-8 | - | TRBJ1-1
TGTGCCAGCAGCTCTGTTAAGGGGGCAGATGAAAAACTGTTTTTT | CASSSVKGADEKLFF | TRBD1 | TRBV7-2 | - | TRBJ1-4
TGTGCCACCAGCAGAGATGGGCAGTCCTATGGCTACACCTTC | CATSRDGQSYGYTF | - | TRBV15 | - | TRBJ1-2
TGTGCCAGCAGGCACATGGGGGGTTTTAATGGCGAAGCTTTCTTT | CASRHMGGFNGEAFF | - | TRBV5-4 | - | TRBJ1-1
TGTGCCAGCAGTCCTTTAGCGGGAACCAAAATTTCTGGGGCCAACGTCCTGACTTTC | CASSPLAGTKISGANVLTF | TRBD2 | TRBV28 | - | TRBJ2-6
TGTGCCAGCAGCGCTACCCCTGGAAACACCATATATTTT | CASSATPGNTIYF | - | TRBV11-3 | - | TRBJ1-3
TGTGCCTGGAGCGGGCAGGGAAATCGACCCCTCCACTTT | CAWSGQGNRPLHF | - | TRBV30 | - | TRBJ1-6
TGTGCCAGCAGTGAGGGGGGAACTGGTGAAAAACTGTTTTTT | CASSEGGTGEKLFF | - | TRBV6-1 | - | TRBJ1-4
TGTGCCAGCAGTGAAGCGACGTCGGGGCAGCCCCAGCATTTT | CASSEATSGQPQHF | - | TRBV6-1 | - | TRBJ1-5
TGCGCCAGCAGCTTGGGACAGTACTACGAGCAGTACTTC | CASSLGQYYEQYF | - | TRBV5-1 | - | TRBJ2-7
TGTGCCAGCAGTTCGGACAGGGGTTCAGAGACCCAGTACTTC | CASSSDRGSETQYF | TRBD1 | TRBV5-4 | - | TRBJ2-5
TGTGCCAGCATTCCCTACGGGGGGCCAGATACGCAGTATTTT | CASIPYGGPDTQYF | - | TRBV6-1 | few | TRBJ2-3
TGTGCCAGCAGTTTATCGCGGGGCTCTGGCTACGAGCAGTACTTC | CASSLSRGSGYEQYF | - | TRBV27 | few | TRBJ2-7
TGTGCCATCAGTCCCGGGACTTTCAATGAGCAGTTCTTC | CAISPGTFNEQFF | - | TRBV10-3 | - | TRBJ2-1
TGTGCCAGCAGCTTGGAGGGGAACACTGAAGCTTTCTTT | CASSLEGNTEAFF | - | TRBV7-9 | - | TRBJ1-1
TGTGCCAGCCAGGACTCACTAGGTGGCTACACCTTC | CASQDSLGGYTF | - | TRBV28 | - | TRBJ1-2
TGTGCCAGCAGCTTCGGCCAGGGGGCTCGATCCGGGGAGCTGTTTTTT | CASSFGQGARSGELFF | TRBD1 | TRBV5-4 | - | TRBJ2-2
TGTGCCAGCAGCTTGGCAGGGGGTGGCACTGAAGCTTTCTTT | CASSLAGGGTEAFF | TRBD1 | TRBV7-2 | - | TRBJ1-1
TGTGCCAGCAGTATACAGGGGGCCTATGGCTACACCTTC | CASSIQGAYGYTF | TRBD1 | TRBV6-5 | - | TRBJ1-2
TGCGCCAGCAGCTTGGGACAGGCAACCCTCGAAAAACTGTTTTTT | CASSLGQATLEKLFF | - | TRBV5-1 | - | TRBJ1-4
TGTGCCAGCAGCTCCCAAGGACAGCCCAGGGGGAAACCCCAGCATTTT | CASSSQGQPRGKPQHF | TRBD1 | TRBV7-8 | - | TRBJ1-5
TGTGCCAGCAGTTACTCCCATCGGACTGGAAACATTCAGTACTTC | CASSYSHRTGNIQYF | - | TRBV6-5 | few | TRBJ2-4
TGCGCCAGCAGCTTGGGACAGGGAATCCCTCAGACCCAGTACTTC | CASSLGQGIPQTQYF | TRBD1 | TRBV5-1 | once | TRBJ2-5
TGTGCCAGCTCCCTGGAAGGGAGCTTAGGGAATCAGCCCCAGCATTTT | CASSLEGSLGNQPQHF | - | TRBV18 | - | TRBJ1-5
TGTGCCAGCAGTGAGGCTATCGGGTATGGCTACACCTTC | CASSEAIGYGYTF | - | TRBV6-4 | - | TRBJ1-2
TGCGCCAGCAGCCAAGAATATAGGGAGGGTGATGAGCAGTTCTTC | CASSQEYREGDEQFF | TRBD2 | TRBV4-3 | - | TRBJ2-1
TGTGCCAGTAGTACCCAAGACAGCTTTCTCACAGATACGCAGTATTTT | CASSTQDSFLTDTQYF | - | TRBV19 | - | TRBJ2-3
TGTGCCAGCAGTTTATATCTCCGTCTTCGGGGGGGATTGTACCAAGAGACCCAGTACTTC | CASSLYLRLRGGLYQETQYF | TRBD2 | TRBV28 | - | TRBJ2-5
TGTGCCAGCAGCGTAGCTACGGGTAGGCGGCAAGAGACCCAGTACTTC | CASSVATGRRQETQYF | - | TRBV9 | - | TRBJ2-5
TGTGCCAGCTTTTTGGTTCGCGGCACTGAAGCTTTCTTT | CASFLVRGTEAFF | - | TRBV18 | once | TRBJ1-1
TGTGCCAGCAGACCCGCGGGGGGCATCTATGGCTACACCTTC | CASRPAGGIYGYTF | - | TRBV6-5 | - | TRBJ1-2
TGTGCCAGCAGTTCCCTCGGGAGCTCCTACGAGCAGTACTTC | CASSSLGSSYEQYF | - | TRBV28 | - | TRBJ2-7
TGTGCCAGCAGCATCGGACAGGGCGGCAATCAGCCCCAGCATTTT | CASSIGQGGNQPQHF | TRBD1 | TRBV7-6 | - | TRBJ1-5
TGTGCCAGCAGTATACAGGGGGCAACTAATGAAAAACTGTTTTTT | CASSIQGATNEKLFF | TRBD1 | TRBV2 | - | TRBJ1-4